The clone carrying this TCR beta chain is medium-sized by share. Using two-round multiplex PCR, the authors amplified TCR beta CDR3 from genomic DNA. The authors ran first-round PCR with primers specific to each TRBV and TRBJ gene. TCRdb re-called the multiplex PCR reads through MiXCR, storing one row per CDR3 protein. The table lists around 19,000 distinct CDR3 sequences, about 60% of them singletons. V was clipped by 1 base and J by 6 bases; unmatched bases: 4. Germline assignment: CDR1 SGHVS and CDR2 FNYEAQ. The CDR3 totals 14 residues. The sample originates from a study of prognosis after radiotherapy for stage I lung cancer. The wider study: There were roughly 15 patients with newly diagnosed primary stage I lung tumors and a handful of patients with oligometastatic NSCLC after surgical resection of the primary tumor.

The rearrangement links TRBV7-6 to TRBJ2-7; 9 positions agree with TRBD2. This clonotype originated in a donor older than 45 with non-small cell lung cancer. The sample here was PBMCs, taken before or after stereotactic body radiation therapy (not recorded which). For the CDR3, the DNA is TGTGCCAGCAGCTTAGGCTCAGCGGGAGGCGAGCAGTACTTC. Its protein product is CASSLGSAGGEQYF. Combining the CDR3 with reference TRBV7-6 and TRBJ2-7 gives the whole variable domain GAGVSQSPRYKVTKRGQDVALRCDPISGHVSLYWYRQALGQGPEFLTYFNYEAQQDKSGLPNDRFSAERPEGSISTLTIQRTEQRDSAMYRCASSLGSAGGEQYFGPGTRLTVT.